What follows describes a single TCR beta chain. Its antigen is undetermined. Only in-frame clones appear in the TCRdb table, and some are missing; sequencing was by immunoSEQ multiplex PCR. Of roughly 2.4 million clones listed, under 97% are singletons. This specimen comes from a study of shared clonotypes between healthy human individuals. Notes on the study in general: Blood was the only sampled material, and tissue repertoires likely differ. Richness estimates generally favored naive over memory subsets. Limitation of the genetic and exposure-history diversity represented came from the few donors.

Participating donors were healthy, HIV-negative adults free of recent acute infections or vaccinations. The CDR3 totals 15 residues. The V segment lost 4 bases and the J segment 3 bases; nucleotides outside the gene matches: 6. Germline lookup yields CDR1 MDHEN and CDR2 SYDVKM. This sequence was found in a man aged 18 to 30 in good health. This chain joins TRBV28 and TRBJ1-5; 7 nucleotides agree with TRBD1. The sequencing sample was made of naive CD4+ T cells sorted from blood. Subset noted: CD45RA+ positively selected. CDR3 sequence reads: CASSYLGTANQPQHF. The CDR3 DNA reads TGTGCCAGCAGTTACTTGGGGACAGCCAATCAGCCCCAGCATTTT.